The clone carrying this T cell receptor (beta chain) occurred a few times. The data are from a study of cytomegalovirus exposure and HLA in healthy donors. It was with 60 Vbeta and 13 Jbeta primers that the PCR ran. Clones were read by immunoSEQ multiplex PCR, and TCRdb kept only the in-frame ones, dropping some. There are more than 140,000 clones in the sample; more than 65% occur only once, and 4.5% to 6% lies in the top ten. The CDR3 runs to 17 residues. Trimming removed 4 bases from V and 0 bases from J, with 16 bases in between. CDR1 is SGHVS and CDR2 is FQNEAQ in the germline V gene. The TCR was taken from a man aged 25 to 45 in good health and CMV-seropositive. Sequenced sample: PBMCs. The chain combines TRBV7-8 with TRBJ2-1; a possible D gene is TRBD1 (6 bases). The CDR3 reads CASSSTGPLSSYNEQFF. CDR3 DNA sequence: TGTGCCAGCAGCTCGACAGGTCCGCTGAGCTCCTACAATGAGCAGTTCTTC.